A selection of T cell receptor beta chains follows, all from one sample in a study of blood T cells in healthy people across ages. From the 5' RACE reads, TCRdb called clonotypes with MiXCR, one entry per CDR3 protein. The table includes some 1,500,000 distinct CDR3 sequences, roughly two fifths detected once. The sequencing sample was made of blood. The receptor set was obtained from a woman between 18 and 29 years old in good health. CDR3s include the opening cysteine and the closing phenylalanine or tryptophan. Fields, in order: CDR3 length, V gene, CDR3 protein.

length: 14; V: TRBV29-1; CDR3: CSVETGGQVYGYTF
length: 16; V: TRBV4-2; CDR3: CACSQDLAGGTGELFF
length: 16; V: TRBV5-5; CDR3: CASSPRASGSLETQYF
length: 14; V: TRBV2; CDR3: CASRQGNPNYGYTF
length: 14; V: TRBV27; CDR3: CASSLSLVNTEAFF
length: 15; V: TRBV20-1; CDR3: CSANGRGTDTDTQYF
length: 18; V: TRBV11-2; CDR3: CASSLWTPAGIAKNIQYF
length: 14; V: TRBV7-2; CDR3: CASSKDRVTYEQYF
length: 14; V: TRBV29-1; CDR3: CSVAVGGGNQPQHF
length: 13; V: TRBV7-2; CDR3: CASSFNSYNEQFF
length: 14; V: TRBV7-2; CDR3: CASSPGPIFGEQYF
length: 11; V: TRBV20-1; CDR3: CSARVGQPQHF
length: 14; V: TRBV10-3; CDR3: CAISETTDSYEQYF
length: 15; V: TRBV7-2; CDR3: CASSRRVGEGEKLFF
length: 15; V: TRBV20-1; CDR3: CSANSGVRSYNEQFF
length: 15; V: TRBV18; CDR3: CASSPTSQGSTEAFF
length: 17; V: TRBV4-3; CDR3: CASSQDTGGQGWSPLHF
length: 15; V: TRBV27; CDR3: CASNPIGMNTGELFF
length: 16; V: TRBV18; CDR3: CASSPPAMSSYNEQFF
length: 20; V: TRBV7-9; CDR3: CASSFRQGSIPHQFTGELFF
length: 15; V: TRBV6-2/TRBV6-3; CDR3: CASSFRRGVAGELFF
length: 13; V: TRBV5-1; CDR3: CASSLRTGLEQYF
length: 15; V: TRBV20-1; CDR3: CSARKMGPLSTEAFF
length: 13; V: TRBV20-1; CDR3: CSASVGGNTEAFF
length: 20; V: TRBV9; CDR3: CASSVDYGGRLAGTYNEQFF
length: 15; V: TRBV6-2/TRBV6-3; CDR3: CASSGRDRGLGGYTF
length: 15; V: TRBV7-2; CDR3: CASSLAGVGNYEQYF
length: 17; V: TRBV24-1; CDR3: CATSDPDGFSSYNEQFF
length: 19; V: TRBV4-3; CDR3: CASSQVFGRSERKDYGYTF
length: 15; V: TRBV7-2; CDR3: CASSSIAGVGETQYF